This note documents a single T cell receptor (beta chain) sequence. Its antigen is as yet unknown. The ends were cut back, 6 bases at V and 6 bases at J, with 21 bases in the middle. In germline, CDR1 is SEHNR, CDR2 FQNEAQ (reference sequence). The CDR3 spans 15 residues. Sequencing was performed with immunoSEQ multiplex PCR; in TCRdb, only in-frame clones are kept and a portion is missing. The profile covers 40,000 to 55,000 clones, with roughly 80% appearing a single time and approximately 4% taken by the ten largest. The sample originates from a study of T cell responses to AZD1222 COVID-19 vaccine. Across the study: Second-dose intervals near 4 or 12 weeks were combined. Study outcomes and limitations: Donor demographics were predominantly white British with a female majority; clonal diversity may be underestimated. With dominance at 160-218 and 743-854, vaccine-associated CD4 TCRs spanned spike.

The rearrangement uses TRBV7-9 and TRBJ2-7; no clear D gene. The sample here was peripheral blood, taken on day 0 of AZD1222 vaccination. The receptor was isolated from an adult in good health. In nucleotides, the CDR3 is TGTGCCAGCAGGGCTACCGGGCCGGGTGGTGGCGAGCAGTACTTC. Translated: CASRATGPGGGEQYF.